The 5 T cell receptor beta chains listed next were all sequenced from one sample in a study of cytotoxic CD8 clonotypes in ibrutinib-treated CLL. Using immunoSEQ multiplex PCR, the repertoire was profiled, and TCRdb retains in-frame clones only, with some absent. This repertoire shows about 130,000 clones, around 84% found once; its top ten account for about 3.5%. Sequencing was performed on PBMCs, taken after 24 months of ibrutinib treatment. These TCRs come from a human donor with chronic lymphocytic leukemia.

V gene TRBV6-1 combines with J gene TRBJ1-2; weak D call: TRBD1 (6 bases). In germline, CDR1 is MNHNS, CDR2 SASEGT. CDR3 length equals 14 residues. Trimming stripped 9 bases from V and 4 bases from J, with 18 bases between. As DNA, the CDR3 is TGTGCCAGAGCCGGGACAACTCAATTCTATGGCTACACCTTC. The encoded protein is CARAGTTQFYGYTF.

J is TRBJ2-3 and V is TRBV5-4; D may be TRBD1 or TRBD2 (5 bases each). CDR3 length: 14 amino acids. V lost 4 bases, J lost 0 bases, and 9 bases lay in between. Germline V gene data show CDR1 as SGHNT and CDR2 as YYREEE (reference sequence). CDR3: CASSARDSTDTQYF. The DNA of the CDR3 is TGTGCCAGCAGCGCCCGGGACAGCACAGATACGCAGTATTTT.

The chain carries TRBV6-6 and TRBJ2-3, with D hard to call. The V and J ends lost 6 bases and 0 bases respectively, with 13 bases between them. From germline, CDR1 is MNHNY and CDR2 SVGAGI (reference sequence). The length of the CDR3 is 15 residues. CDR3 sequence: CASRDGQSSTDTQYF. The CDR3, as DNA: TGTGCCAGCAGGGACGGCCAGTCTAGCACAGATACGCAGTATTTT.

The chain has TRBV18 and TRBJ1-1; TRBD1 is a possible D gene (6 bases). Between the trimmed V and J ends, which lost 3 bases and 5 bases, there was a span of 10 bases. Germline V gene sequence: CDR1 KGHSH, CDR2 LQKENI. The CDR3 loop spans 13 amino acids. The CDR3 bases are TGTGCCAGCTCACCTTCGGGGGCAACTGAAGCTTTCTTT. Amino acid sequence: CASSPSGATEAFF.

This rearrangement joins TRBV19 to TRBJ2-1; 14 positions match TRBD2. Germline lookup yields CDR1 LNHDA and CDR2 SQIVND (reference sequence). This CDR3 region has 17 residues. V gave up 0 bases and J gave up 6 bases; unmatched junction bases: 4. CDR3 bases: TGTGCCAGTAGTATAGAGACTAGCGGGGGGGCCTTCAATGAGCAGTTCTTC. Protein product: CASSIETSGGAFNEQFF.